This is a list of T cell receptor beta chains from one sample in a study of T cells in Graves' hyperthyroidism and ophthalmopathy. TCRdb reanalysed the multiplex PCR reads using MiXCR and keeps one entry per CDR3 protein. The table records fewer than 450,000 distinct CDR3 sequences, approximately 14% of them present only once. The specimen was blood. Receptors were obtained from a woman aged 55-70 years with Graves' ophthalmopathy. CDR3s leave out the opening cysteine and the closing phenylalanine or tryptophan. D genes are given only for firm matches.

d_call	j_call	v_call	cdr3_aa
-	TRBJ1-6	TRBV5-5	ASSLGTRDSPLH
-	TRBJ1-6	TRBV6-1	ASSEDSPLH
-	TRBJ2-3	TRBV24-1	ATSARGRGSTDTQY
-	TRBJ2-3	TRBV27	ASARDSTDTQY
-	TRBJ2-5	TRBV10-3	AISLGTSKKTQY
-	TRBJ1-5	TRBV9	ASSLQDSNQPQH
TRBD2	TRBJ2-1	TRBV20-1	SARELAFSYNEQF
TRBD2	TRBJ2-1	TRBV20-1	SAGIRGGRNYNEQF
TRBD2	TRBJ2-7	TRBV2	ASSESPGTRAYEQY
TRBD1	TRBJ1-1	TRBV28	ASSQQGLAF
-	TRBJ1-1	TRBV18	ASSPFENTEAF
TRBD2	TRBJ2-3	TRBV12-3/TRBV12-4	ASSLRTSGTHTQY
-	TRBJ2-7	TRBV29-1	SVEVSSYEQY
TRBD1	TRBJ1-2	TRBV20-1	SARDPGTAYGYT
-	TRBJ2-6	TRBV28	ASSSRTALRVAGANVLT
-	TRBJ1-5	TRBV28	ASTLQGQQPQH
TRBD2	TRBJ2-7	TRBV12-3/TRBV12-4	ASTRGGGACYEQY
TRBD1	TRBJ2-2	TRBV11-2	ASSLTPSRDRYTGELF
TRBD2	TRBJ2-2	TRBV28	ASSPTGLATGELF
TRBD2	TRBJ2-7	TRBV20-1	SARDSGGRVEQY
TRBD2	TRBJ2-1	TRBV11-2	ASSTSGSIEQF
-	TRBJ2-1	TRBV12-3/TRBV12-4	ASSFGRGVNEQF
-	TRBJ2-7	TRBV5-1	ASSRGTSASSYEQY
TRBD1	TRBJ1-4	TRBV19	ASRTGGGWTNEKLF
TRBD2	TRBJ2-3	TRBV19	ASSMVAGGSDTQY
-	TRBJ2-5	TRBV28	ASSQTVGRQGETQY
TRBD1	TRBJ2-7	TRBV11-3	ASSEPDRGYEQY
-	TRBJ2-6	TRBV7-3	ASTHGGTGANVLT
-	TRBJ2-6	TRBV28	ASRVGARYGANVLT
TRBD1	TRBJ2-7	TRBV28	ASRETGGSYEQY
-	TRBJ1-5	TRBV7-8	ASSERDGPNQPQH
-	TRBJ2-7	TRBV5-4	ASSLGDNPYEQY
-	TRBJ1-5	TRBV4-1	ASSRSWGARQPQH
-	TRBJ1-1	TRBV7-9	ASRPFEPGRTEAF
TRBD2	TRBJ2-1	TRBV20-1	SATLGTSGNEQF
TRBD2	TRBJ2-3	TRBV9	ASSVEGSVSGRGKDTQY
-	TRBJ2-7	TRBV6-1	ASSQLARVGYEQY
-	TRBJ2-7	TRBV14	ASSQFAEQY
-	TRBJ2-5	TRBV11-2	ASSPDSIQETQY
-	TRBJ2-7	TRBV28	ASSLFGLRSSYEQY
-	TRBJ2-5	TRBV19	ASSIRHQETQY
-	TRBJ2-5	TRBV12-3/TRBV12-4	ASSFHAGGALQETQY